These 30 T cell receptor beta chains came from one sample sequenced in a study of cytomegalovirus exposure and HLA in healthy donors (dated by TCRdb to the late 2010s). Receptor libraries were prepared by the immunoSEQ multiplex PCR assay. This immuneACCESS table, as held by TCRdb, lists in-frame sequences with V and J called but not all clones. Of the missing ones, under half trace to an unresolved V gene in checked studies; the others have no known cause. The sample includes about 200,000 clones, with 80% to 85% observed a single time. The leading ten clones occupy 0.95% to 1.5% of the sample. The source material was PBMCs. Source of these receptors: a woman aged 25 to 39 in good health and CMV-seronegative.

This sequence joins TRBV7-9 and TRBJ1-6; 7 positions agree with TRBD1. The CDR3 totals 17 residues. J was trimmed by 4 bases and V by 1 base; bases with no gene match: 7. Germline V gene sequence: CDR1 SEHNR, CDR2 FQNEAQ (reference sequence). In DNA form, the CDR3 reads TGTGCCAGCAGCTTAGTTTTGACAGGGACTTATAATTCACCCCTCCACTTT. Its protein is CASSLVLTGTYNSPLHF.

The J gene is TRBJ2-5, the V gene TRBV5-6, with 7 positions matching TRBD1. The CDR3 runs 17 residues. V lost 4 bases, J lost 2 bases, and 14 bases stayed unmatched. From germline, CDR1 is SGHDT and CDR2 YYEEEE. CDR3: CASSPIPGGVQQETQYF. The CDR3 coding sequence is TGTGCCAGCAGCCCGATTCCAGGGGGTGTCCAGCAAGAGACCCAGTACTTC.

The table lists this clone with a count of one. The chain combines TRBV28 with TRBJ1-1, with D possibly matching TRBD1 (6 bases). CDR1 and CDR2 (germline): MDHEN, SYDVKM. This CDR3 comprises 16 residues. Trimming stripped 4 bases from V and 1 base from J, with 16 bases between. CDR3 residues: CASSSPGVAPNTEAFF. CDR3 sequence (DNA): TGTGCCAGCAGTTCCCCAGGGGTCGCCCCGAACACTGAAGCTTTCTTT.

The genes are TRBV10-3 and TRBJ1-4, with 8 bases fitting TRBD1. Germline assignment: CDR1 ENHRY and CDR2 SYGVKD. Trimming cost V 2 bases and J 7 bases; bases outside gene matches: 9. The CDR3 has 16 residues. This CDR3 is CAISEPSGQASEKLFF. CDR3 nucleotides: TGTGCCATCAGTGAGCCCTCGGGACAGGCGAGTGAAAAACTGTTTTTT.

CDR3 residues: CASSFTRNTEAFF. As DNA, the CDR3 is TGTGCCAGCAGCTTTACCAGGAACACTGAAGCTTTCTTT. The genes are TRBV5-5 and TRBJ1-1; no clear D. Germline CDR1 and CDR2: SGHKS and YYEKEE (reference sequence). The CDR3 length is 13 residues. The V end lost 2 bases, the J end lost 1 base, and 6 bases lay between the germline ends.

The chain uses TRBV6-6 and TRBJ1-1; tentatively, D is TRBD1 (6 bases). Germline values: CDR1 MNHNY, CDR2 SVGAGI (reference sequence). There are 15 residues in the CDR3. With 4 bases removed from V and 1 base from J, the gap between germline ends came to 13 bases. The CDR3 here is CASSSPQGWNTEAFF. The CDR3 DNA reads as TGTGCCAGCAGTTCCCCACAGGGCTGGAACACTGAAGCTTTCTTT.

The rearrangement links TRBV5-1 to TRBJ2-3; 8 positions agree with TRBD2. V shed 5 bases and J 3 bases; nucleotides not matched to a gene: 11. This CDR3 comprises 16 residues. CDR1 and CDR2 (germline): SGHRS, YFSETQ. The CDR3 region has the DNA TGCGCCAGCAGTCTGCGGTCCAGCGGGGGAACAGATACGCAGTATTTT. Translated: CASSLRSSGGTDTQYF.

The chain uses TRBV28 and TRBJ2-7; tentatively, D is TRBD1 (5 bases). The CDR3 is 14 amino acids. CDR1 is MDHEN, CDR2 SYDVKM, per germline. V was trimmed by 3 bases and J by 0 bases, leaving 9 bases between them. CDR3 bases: TGTGCCAGCAGTTTGGGGCAGGCCTCCTACGAGCAGTACTTC. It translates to CASSLGQASYEQYF.

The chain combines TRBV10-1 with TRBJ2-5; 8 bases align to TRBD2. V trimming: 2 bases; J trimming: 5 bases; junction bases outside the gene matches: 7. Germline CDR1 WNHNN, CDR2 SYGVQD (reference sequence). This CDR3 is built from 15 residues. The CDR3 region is CASSEGAGVRETQYF. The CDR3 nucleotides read TGCGCCAGCAGTGAGGGAGCGGGAGTAAGGGAGACCCAGTACTTC.

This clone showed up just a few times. The CDR3 loop is CASSRPGTGTYEQYF. CDR3 DNA sequence: TGTGCCAGCTCACGACCCGGGACAGGGACTTACGAGCAGTACTTC. This chain connects TRBV18 to TRBJ2-7; 9 bases fit TRBD1. V shed 4 bases, J shed 4 bases, and the junction held 8 bases outside the gene matches. Germline lookup yields CDR1 KGHSH and CDR2 LQKENI. The CDR3 is 15 residues long.

The CDR3, as DNA: TGCGCCAGCAGCTCAAGTACTAGCGGATTCACCGGGGAGCTGTTTTTT. It is translated as CASSSSTSGFTGELFF. V and J are TRBV5-1 and TRBJ2-2; 8 bases line up with TRBD2. V was pared by 3 bases and J by 4 bases, with 8 bases of the junction left unmatched. This CDR3 has 16 amino acids. Germline V gene lookup returns CDR1 SGHRS and CDR2 YFSETQ.

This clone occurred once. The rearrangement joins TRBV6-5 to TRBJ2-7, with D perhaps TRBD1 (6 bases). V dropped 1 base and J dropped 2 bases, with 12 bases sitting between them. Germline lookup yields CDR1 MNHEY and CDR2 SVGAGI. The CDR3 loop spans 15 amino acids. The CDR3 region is CASSYLAGATYEQYF. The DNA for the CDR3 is TGTGCCAGCAGTTACTTGGCAGGGGCGACCTACGAGCAGTACTTC.

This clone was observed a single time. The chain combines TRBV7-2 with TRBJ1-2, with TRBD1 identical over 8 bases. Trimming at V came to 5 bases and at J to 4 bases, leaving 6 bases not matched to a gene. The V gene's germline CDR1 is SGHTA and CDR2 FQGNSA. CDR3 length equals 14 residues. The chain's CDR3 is CASSLDRGGYGYTF. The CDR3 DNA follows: TGTGCCAGCAGCCTCGACAGGGGCGGCTATGGCTACACCTTC.

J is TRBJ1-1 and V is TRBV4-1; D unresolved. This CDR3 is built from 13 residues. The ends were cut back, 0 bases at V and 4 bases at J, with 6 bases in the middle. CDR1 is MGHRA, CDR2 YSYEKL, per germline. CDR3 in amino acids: CASSQEGGTEAFF. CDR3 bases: TGCGCCAGCAGCCAAGAGGGAGGCACTGAAGCTTTCTTT.

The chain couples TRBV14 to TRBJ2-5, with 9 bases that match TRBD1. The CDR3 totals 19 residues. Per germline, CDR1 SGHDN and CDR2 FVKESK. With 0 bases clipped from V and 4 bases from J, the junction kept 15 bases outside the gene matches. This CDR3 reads CASSQDLSGGTGIPETQYF. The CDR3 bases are TGTGCCAGCAGCCAAGATTTGAGCGGAGGGACAGGGATTCCAGAGACCCAGTACTTC.

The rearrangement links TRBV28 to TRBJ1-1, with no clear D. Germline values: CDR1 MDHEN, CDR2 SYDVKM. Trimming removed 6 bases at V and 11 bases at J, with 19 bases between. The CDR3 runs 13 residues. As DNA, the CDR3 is TGTGCCAGCAGCCCCACTAGTATTATGGTGGCTTTCTTT. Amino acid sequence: CASSPTSIMVAFF.

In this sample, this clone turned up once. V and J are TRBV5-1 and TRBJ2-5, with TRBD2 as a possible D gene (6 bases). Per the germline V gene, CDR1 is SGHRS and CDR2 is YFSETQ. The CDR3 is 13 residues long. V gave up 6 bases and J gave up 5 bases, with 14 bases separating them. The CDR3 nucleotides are TGCGCCAGCAACTCCGGGACTTTGGAGACCCAGTACTTC. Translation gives CASNSGTLETQYF.

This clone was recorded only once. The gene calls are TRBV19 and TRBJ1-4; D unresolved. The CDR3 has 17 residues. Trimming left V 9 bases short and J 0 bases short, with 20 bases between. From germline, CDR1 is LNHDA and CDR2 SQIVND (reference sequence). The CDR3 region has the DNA TGTGCCAGAAAACCTGGGCGCAGTGAAACAACTAATGAAAAACTGTTTTTT. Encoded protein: CARKPGRSETTNEKLFF.

CDR3 nucleotides: TGTGCCAGCAGCCTCGACAGGGATGCTTACTATGGCTACACCTTC. It codes for CASSLDRDAYYGYTF. The chain combines TRBV6-4 with TRBJ1-2, with 7 bases that match TRBD1. The CDR3 consists of 15 residues. With 6 bases clipped from V and 3 bases from J, the junction kept 10 bases outside the gene matches. Germline lookup yields CDR1 MRHNA and CDR2 SNTAGT.

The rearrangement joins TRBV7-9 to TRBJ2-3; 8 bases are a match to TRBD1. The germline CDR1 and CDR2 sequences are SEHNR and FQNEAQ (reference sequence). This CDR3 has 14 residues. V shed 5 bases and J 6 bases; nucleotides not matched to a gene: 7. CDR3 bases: TGTGCCAGCAGCCAAACACAGGGGGAGGATACGCAGTATTTT. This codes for CASSQTQGEDTQYF.

CDR3 DNA: TGTGCCTGGAATTCAGGGGGCGCAGGGTATGGCTACACCTTC. Translation gives CAWNSGGAGYGYTF. The rearrangement joins TRBV30 to TRBJ1-2; 8 nucleotides match TRBD1. Germline values: CDR1 GTSNPN, CDR2 SVGIG (reference sequence). V shed 4 bases, J shed 5 bases, and the junction held 9 bases outside the gene matches. The CDR3 is 14 amino acids.

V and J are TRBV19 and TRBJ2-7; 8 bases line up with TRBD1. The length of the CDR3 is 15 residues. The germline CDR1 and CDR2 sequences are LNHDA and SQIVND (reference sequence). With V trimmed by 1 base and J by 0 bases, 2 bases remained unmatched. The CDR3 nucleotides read TGTGCCAGTAGTATAGGGACAGGGAACTCCTACGAGCAGTACTTC. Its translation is CASSIGTGNSYEQYF.

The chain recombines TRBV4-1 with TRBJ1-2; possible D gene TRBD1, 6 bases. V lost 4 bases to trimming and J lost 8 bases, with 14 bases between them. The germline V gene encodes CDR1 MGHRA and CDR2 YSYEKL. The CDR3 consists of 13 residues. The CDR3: CASSREDRSGYTF. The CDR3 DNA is TGCGCCAGCAGCCGAGAGGACAGATCGGGCTACACCTTC.

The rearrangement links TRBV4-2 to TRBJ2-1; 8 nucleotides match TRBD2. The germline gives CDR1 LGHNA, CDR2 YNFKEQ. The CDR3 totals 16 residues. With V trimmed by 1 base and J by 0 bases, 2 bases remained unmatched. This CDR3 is CASSQVAGSSYNEQFF. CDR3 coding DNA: TGTGCCAGCAGCCAAGTAGCGGGGAGCTCCTACAATGAGCAGTTCTTC.

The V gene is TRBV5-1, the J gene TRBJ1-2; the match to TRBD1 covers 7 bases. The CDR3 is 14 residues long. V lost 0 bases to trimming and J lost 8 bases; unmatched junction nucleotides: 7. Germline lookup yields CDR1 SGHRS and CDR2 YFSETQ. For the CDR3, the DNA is TGCGCCAGCAGCTTGGTAACAGGGGAAGGAGGCTACACCTTC. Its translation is CASSLVTGEGGYTF.

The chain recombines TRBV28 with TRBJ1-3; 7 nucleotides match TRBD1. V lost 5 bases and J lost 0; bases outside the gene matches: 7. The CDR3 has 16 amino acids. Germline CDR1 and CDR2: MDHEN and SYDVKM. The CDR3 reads CASSDNRGLSGNTIYF. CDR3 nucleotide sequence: TGTGCCAGCAGTGATAACAGGGGCCTCTCTGGAAACACCATATATTTT.

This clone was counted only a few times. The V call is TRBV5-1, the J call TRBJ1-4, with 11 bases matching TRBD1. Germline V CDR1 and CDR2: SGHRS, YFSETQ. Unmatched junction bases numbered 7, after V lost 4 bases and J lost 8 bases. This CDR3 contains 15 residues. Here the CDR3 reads CASSPGTGGGEKLFF. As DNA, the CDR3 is TGCGCCAGCAGCCCTGGGACAGGGGGAGGGGAAAAACTGTTTTTT.

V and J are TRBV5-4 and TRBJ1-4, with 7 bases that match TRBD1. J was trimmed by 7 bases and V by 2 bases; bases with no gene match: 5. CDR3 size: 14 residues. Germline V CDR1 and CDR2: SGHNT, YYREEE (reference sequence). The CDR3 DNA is TGTGCCAGCAGCTTTCGAGGGGGCGGTGAAAAACTGTTTTTT. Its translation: CASSFRGGGEKLFF.

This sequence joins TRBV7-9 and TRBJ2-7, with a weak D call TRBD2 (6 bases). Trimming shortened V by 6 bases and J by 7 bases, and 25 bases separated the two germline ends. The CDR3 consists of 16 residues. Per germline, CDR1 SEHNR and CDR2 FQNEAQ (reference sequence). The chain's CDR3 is CASSYGRGALDWEQYF. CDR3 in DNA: TGTGCCAGCAGTTACGGGCGGGGCGCCCTGGATTGGGAGCAGTACTTC.

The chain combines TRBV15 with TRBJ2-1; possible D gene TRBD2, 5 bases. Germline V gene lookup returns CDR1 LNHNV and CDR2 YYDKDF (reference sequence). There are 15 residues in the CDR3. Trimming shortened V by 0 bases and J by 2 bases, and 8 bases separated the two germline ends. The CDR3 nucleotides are TGTGCCACCAGCAGAGATCGGGGAGCCTACAATGAGCAGTTCTTC. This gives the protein CATSRDRGAYNEQFF.